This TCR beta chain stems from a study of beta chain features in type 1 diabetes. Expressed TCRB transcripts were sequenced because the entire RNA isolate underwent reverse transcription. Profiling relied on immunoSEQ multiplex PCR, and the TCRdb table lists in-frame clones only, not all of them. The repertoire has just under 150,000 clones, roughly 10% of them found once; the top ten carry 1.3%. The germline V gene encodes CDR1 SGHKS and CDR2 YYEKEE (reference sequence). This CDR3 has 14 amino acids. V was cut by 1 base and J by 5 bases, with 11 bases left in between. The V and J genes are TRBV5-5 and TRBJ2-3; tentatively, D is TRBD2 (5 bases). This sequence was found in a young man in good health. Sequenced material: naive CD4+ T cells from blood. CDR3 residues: CASSLIEGLDTQYF. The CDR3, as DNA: TGTGCCAGCAGCTTGATCGAGGGTTTAGATACGCAGTATTTT. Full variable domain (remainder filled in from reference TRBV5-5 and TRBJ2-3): DAGVTQSPTHLIKTRGQQVTLRCSPISGHKSVSWYQQVLGQGPQFIFQYYEKEERGRGNFPDRFSARQFPNYSSELNVNALLLGDSALYLCASSLIEGLDTQYFGPGTRLTVL.